This TCR beta chain was captured by sequencing in a study of blood T cell repertoires in COVID-19. Generated by immunoSEQ multiplex PCR, the TCRdb table keeps only in-frame clones and is missing some. The profile shows some 250,000 clones, around 87% of them singletons. Germline V gene sequence: CDR1 ENHRY, CDR2 SYGVKD. The ends lost 11 bases at V and 8 bases at J; junction bases unmatched: 12. The CDR3 runs to 13 residues. The genes are TRBV10-3 and TRBJ2-1, with 7 bases matching TRBD1. Sequenced input: PBMCs or T cells enriched from blood (not recorded which). The origin of this receptor is a woman between 35 and 50 years old with acute COVID-19. The CDR3 loop is CAARDSRVDEQFF. The CDR3 DNA sequence: TGTGCCGCCCGGGACAGCCGAGTAGATGAGCAGTTCTTC.